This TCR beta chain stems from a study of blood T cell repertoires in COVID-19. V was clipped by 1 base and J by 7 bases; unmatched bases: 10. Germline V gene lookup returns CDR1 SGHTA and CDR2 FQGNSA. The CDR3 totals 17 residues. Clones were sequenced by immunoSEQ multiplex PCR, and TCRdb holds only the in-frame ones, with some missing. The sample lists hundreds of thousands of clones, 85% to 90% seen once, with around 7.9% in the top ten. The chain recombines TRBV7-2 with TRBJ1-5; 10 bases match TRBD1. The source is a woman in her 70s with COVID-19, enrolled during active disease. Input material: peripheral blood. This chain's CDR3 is CASSLVGTGALRQPQHF. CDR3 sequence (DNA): TGTGCCAGCAGCTTAGTAGGGACAGGGGCTCTCCGCCAGCCCCAGCATTTT.